The T cell receptor (beta chain) under discussion was sequenced for a study of T cell responses to AZD1222 COVID-19 vaccine listed by TCRdb under 2021. Regarding the complete study: AZD1222 recipients whose second dose came at about 4 weeks and those whose second dose came at about 12 weeks were combined into one group, since spike-specific TCR depth and breadth did not differ between the two schedules. A total of more than 230 trial participants underwent TCR sequencing, of whom roughly 210 had received two doses of AZD1222 and some 25 had received two doses of the MenACWY control vaccine. Enrollment into the trials was organized by age into subgroups of 18-55, 56-69 and 70-plus years, and those subgroups contained around 150, 28 and 57 TCR-sequenced participants, respectively.

About this clone: Its antigen has not been determined. No base-level quality is on record; no much larger clone is a single base apart.

The CDR3 regions of human TCRbeta chains were analyzed by immunosequencing. The authors' pipeline ran thus. Repertoire TCRs were matched against a reference library of SARS-CoV-2-specific TCRs generated with the MIRA antigen-specificity platform. Breadth was defined as the fraction of unique TCRs that were SARS-CoV-2-associated. Depth was defined as the fraction of total T cells that were SARS-CoV-2-associated. Each spike-specific TCR was assigned to its reactive spike region and to a CD4 or CD8 class using the MIRA data. Log10-transformed breadth and depth values were compared by one-way ANOVA with Sidak's multiple comparisons tests. Imported from immuneACCESS, the table was reduced by TCRdb to in-frame sequences with V and J called. These copies leave out some clones; in studies compared against another copy, an unresolved V gene accounts for under half, and the cause of the remainder is not known. V and J calls plus clone size are reproduced from that table; the DNA served to infer D and trimming. The sample has approximately 80,000 clones on record, more than 80% of them singletons. 5.7% of the sample goes to the ten largest clones.

This specimen's time point label, interpreted: baseline before first vaccination. The vaccinee samples were drawn from two UK trials, COV001 and COV002, one of which was a single-blind randomized controlled phase 2/3 trial testing AZD1222 (ChAdOx1 nCoV-19) in healthy adults. For TCRbeta chain sequencing, PBMC samples were collected from trial participants at day 0 and at day 28 after the second dose. What the study reported, not specific to this receptor: Only five or six AZD1222 recipients were SARS-CoV-2 seropositive at baseline, limiting conclusions about previously exposed vaccinees. A significant rise in spike-specific TCR breadth and depth was observed after two AZD1222 doses relative to day 0 and relative to MenACWY recipients. The 56-69-year group was small, and its depth increase did not reach significance, likely because of low power. Because no day 14 peak-response samples were available, repertoires were characterized only after the peak T cell response. Most participants were white British and females outnumbered males, and the authors suggested that clonal diversity may have been underestimated. Reportedly, almost half of the unique spike-specific TCRs recognized epitopes lying outside the regions that are mutated in the B.1.351 and B.1.1.7 variants. CD4 TCRs associated with the vaccine covered the entire spike protein, and the dominant responses were in regions 160-218 and 743-854.

Trimming costs V 4 bases and J 3 bases, and their ends lie 13 bases apart. Spanning cysteine to phenylalanine, the CDR3 consists of 14 amino acids. Just CDR3 DNA is preserved here, 42 bases in frame from base 1. The CDR1 and CDR2 encoded by the germline V gene are MDHEN and SYDVKM. The sequences come from peripheral blood, collected on day 0 of AZD1222 vaccination. The chain couples TRBV28 to TRBJ2-7; no confident D gene assignment can be made. This clonotype was obtained from an adult in good health. The base sequence is TGTGCCAGCAGTTCTACGAGACCCAGCTACGAGCAGTACTTC. This yields the protein CASSSTRPSYEQYF.